This T cell receptor (beta chain) comes out of a study of control samples from healthy donors and cancer patients. Clones were sequenced by immunoSEQ multiplex PCR, and TCRdb holds only the in-frame ones, with some missing. Among 190,000 or so clones listed, roughly 93% were seen once. V was pared by 3 bases and J by 9 bases, with 3 bases of the junction left unmatched. Germline V gene lookup returns CDR1 SNHLY and CDR2 FYNNEI. The CDR3 sequence is 14 residues long. V is TRBV2 and J is TRBJ2-2; 11 nucleotides line up with TRBD2. The sequenced material came from blood. This TCR was sampled from a man aged 18 to 29 in good health. The CDR3 DNA follows: TGTGCCAGCAGTGAGACTAGCGGGGTCAGGGAGCTGTTTTTT. Its protein product is CASSETSGVRELFF. Based on the CDR3 plus reference TRBV2 and TRBJ2-2, the full variable domain is EPEVTQTPSHQVTQMGQEVILRCVPISNHLYFYWYRQILGQKVEFLVSFYNNEISEKSEIFDDQFSVERPDGSNFTLKIRSTKLEDSAMYFCASSETSGVRELFFGEGSRLTVL.